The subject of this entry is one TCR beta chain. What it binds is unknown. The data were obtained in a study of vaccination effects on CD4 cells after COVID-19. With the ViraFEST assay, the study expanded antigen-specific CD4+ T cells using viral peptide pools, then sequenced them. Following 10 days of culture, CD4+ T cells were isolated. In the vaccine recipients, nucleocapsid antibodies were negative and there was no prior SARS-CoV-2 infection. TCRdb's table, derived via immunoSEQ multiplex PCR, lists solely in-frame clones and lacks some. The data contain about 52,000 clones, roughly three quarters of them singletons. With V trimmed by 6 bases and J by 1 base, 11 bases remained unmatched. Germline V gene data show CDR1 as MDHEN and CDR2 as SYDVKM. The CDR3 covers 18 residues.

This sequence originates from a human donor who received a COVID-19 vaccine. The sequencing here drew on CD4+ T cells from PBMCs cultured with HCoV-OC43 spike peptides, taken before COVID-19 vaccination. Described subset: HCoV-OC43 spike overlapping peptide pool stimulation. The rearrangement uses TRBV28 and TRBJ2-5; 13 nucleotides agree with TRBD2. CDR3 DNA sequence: TGTGCCAGCAGGCCGACTAGCGGGGGGCCGATCTCCCAAGAGACCCAGTACTTC. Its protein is CASRPTSGGPISQETQYF.